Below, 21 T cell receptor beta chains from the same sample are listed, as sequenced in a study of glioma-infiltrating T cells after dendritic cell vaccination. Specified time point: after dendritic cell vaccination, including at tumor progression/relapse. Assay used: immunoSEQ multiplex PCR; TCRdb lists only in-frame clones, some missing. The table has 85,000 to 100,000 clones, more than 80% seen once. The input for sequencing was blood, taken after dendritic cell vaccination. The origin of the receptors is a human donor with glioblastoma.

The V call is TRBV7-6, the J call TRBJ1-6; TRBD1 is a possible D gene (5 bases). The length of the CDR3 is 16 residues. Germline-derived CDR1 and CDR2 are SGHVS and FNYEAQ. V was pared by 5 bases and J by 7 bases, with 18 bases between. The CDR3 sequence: CASSPSEPTDNSPLHF. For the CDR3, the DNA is TGTGCCAGCAGCCCCAGTGAACCGACAGACAATTCACCCCTCCACTTT.

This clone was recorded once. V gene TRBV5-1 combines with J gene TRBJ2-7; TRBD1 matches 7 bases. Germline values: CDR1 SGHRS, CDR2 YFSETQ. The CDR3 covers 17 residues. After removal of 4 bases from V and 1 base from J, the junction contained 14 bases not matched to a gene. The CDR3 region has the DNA TGCGCCAGCAGCCTCAACCCCGGGACAGCCCGGTCCTACGAGCAGTACTTC. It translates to CASSLNPGTARSYEQYF. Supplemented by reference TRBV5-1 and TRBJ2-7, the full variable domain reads KAGVTQTPRYLIKTRGQQVTLSCSPISGHRSVSWYQQTPGQGLQFLFEYFSETQRNKGNFPGRFSGRQFSNSRSEMNVSTLELGDSALYLCASSLNPGTARSYEQYFGPGTRLTVT.

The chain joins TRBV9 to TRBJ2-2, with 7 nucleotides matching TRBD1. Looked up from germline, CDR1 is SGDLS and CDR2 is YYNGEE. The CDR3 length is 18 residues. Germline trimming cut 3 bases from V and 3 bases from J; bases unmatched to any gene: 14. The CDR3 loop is CASSATQGLLGDTGELFF. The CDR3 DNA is TGTGCCAGCAGCGCGACACAGGGGTTATTAGGTGACACCGGGGAGCTGTTTTTT.

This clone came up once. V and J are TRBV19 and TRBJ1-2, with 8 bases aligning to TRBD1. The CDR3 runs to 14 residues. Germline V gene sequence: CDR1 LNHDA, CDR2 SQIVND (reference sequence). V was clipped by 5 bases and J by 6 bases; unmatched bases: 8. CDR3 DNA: TGTGCCAGTAGTTTCTTGGACAGGGTGGATGGCTACACCTTC. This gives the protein CASSFLDRVDGYTF.

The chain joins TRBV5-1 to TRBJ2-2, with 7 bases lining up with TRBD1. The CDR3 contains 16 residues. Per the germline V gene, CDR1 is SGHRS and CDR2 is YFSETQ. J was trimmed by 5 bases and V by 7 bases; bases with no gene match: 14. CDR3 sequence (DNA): TGCGCCAGCTCGGAACAGGGGACGTCTGGGACCGGGGAGCTGTTTTTT. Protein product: CASSEQGTSGTGELFF.

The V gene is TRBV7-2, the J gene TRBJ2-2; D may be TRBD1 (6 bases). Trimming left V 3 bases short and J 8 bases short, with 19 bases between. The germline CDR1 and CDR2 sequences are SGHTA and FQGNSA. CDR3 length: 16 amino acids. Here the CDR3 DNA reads TGTGCCAGCAGCTTGGGGCAGGGGTATATGGCTGGGGAGCTGTTTTTT. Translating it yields CASSLGQGYMAGELFF.

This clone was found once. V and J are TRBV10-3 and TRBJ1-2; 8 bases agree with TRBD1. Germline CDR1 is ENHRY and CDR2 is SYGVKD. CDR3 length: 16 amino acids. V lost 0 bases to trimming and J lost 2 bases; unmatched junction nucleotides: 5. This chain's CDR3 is CAISESAGQGNYGYTF. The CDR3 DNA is TGTGCCATCAGTGAGTCGGCAGGACAGGGAAACTATGGCTACACCTTC.

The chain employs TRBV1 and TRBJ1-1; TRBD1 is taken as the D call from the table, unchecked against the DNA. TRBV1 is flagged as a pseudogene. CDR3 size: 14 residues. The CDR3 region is CTSSQDYQGWEAFF. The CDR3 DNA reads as TGCACCAGCAGCCAAGATTACCAGGGTTGGGAAGCTTTCTTT.

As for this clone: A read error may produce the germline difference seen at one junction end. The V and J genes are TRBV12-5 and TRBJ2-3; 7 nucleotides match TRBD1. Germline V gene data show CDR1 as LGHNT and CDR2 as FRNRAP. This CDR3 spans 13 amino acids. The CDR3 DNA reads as TGTGCTAGTGGTCCCGGGGACAGTAGTACGCGGTATTTT. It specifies CASGPGDSSTRYF.

The CDR3 loop reads CASSPNRNNYGYTF. DNA of the CDR3: TGTGCCAGCTCACCGAACAGGAACAACTATGGCTACACCTTC. J is TRBJ1-2 and V is TRBV18, with a possible D match to TRBD1 (5 bases). Trimming shortened V by 3 bases and J by 2 bases, and 10 bases separated the two germline ends. Germline assignment: CDR1 KGHSH and CDR2 LQKENI. This CDR3 spans 14 amino acids.

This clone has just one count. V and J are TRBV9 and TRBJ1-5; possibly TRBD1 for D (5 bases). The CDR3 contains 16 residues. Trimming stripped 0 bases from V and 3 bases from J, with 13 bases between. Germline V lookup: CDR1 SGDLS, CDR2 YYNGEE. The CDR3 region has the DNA TGTGCCAGCAGCGTAGGTCCAGGGTCTTACAATCAGCCCCAGCATTTT. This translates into CASSVGPGSYNQPQHF. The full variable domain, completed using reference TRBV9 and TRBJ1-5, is DSGVTQTPKHLITATGQRVTLRCSPRSGDLSVYWYQQSLDQGLQFLIQYYNGEERAKGNILERFSAQQFPDLHSELNLSSLELGDSALYFCASSVGPGSYNQPQHFGDGTRLSIL.

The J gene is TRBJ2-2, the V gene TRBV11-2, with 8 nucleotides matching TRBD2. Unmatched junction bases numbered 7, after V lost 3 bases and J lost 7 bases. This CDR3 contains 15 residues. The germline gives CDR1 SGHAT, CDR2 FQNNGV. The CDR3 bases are TGTGCCAGCAGCTTGACACTAGCGGCGAACGGGGAGCTGTTTTTT. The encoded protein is CASSLTLAANGELFF.

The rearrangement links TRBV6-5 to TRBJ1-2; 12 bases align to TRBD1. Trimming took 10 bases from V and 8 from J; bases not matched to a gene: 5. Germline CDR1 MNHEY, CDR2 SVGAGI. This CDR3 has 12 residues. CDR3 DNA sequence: TGTGCCACGGGACAGGGGGCGGGAGGCTACACCTTC. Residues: CATGQGAGGYTF.

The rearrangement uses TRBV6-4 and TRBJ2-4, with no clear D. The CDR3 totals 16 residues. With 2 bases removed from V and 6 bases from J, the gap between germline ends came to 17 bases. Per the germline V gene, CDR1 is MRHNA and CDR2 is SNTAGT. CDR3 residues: CASSDDSRPSLNIQYF. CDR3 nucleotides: TGTGCCAGCAGTGACGATTCCAGGCCATCCTTAAACATTCAGTACTTC.

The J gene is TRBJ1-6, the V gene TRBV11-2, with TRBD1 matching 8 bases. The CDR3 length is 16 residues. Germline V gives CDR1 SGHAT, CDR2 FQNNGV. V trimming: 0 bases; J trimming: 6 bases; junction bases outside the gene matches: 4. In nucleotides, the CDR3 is TGTGCCAGCAGCTTAGAATCAGACAGGGGTAATTCACCCCTCCACTTT. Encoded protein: CASSLESDRGNSPLHF.

The CDR3 sequence: CASSPGDNNSPLHF. The CDR3 bases are TGTGCCAGCAGCCCAGGGGACAATAATTCACCCCTCCACTTT. The V call is TRBV2, the J call TRBJ1-6, with D possibly matching TRBD1 (6 bases). Trimming left V 6 bases short and J 5 bases short, with 11 bases between. Germline CDR1 SNHLY, CDR2 FYNNEI. The CDR3 totals 14 residues.

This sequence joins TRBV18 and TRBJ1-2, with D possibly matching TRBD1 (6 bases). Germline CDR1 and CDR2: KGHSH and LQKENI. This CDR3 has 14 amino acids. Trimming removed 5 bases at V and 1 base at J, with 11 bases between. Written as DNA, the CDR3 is TGTGCCAGCTCAGCCGCAGGGGATAACTATGGCTACACCTTC. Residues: CASSAAGDNYGYTF.

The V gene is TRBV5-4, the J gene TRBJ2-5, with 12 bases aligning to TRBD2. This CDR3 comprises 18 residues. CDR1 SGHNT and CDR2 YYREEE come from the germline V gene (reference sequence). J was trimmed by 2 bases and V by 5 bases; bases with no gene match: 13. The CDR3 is CASSSRLAGGPGQETQYF. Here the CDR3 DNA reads TGTGCCAGCAGTTCGAGGCTAGCGGGGGGGCCGGGGCAAGAGACCCAGTACTTC.

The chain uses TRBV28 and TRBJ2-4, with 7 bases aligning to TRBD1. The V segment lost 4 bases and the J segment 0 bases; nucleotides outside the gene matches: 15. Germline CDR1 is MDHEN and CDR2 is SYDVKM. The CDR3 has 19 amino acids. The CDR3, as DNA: TGTGCCAGCAGTTACCCCCGGGACAGCAACAAGCTAGCCAAAAACATTCAGTACTTC. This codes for CASSYPRDSNKLAKNIQYF.

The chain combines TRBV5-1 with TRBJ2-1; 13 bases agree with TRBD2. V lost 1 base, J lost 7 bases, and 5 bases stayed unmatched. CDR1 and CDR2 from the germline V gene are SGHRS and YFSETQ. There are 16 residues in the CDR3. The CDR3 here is CASSLNLGLAGNEQFF. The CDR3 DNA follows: TGCGCCAGCAGCTTGAATCTGGGACTAGCGGGAAATGAGCAGTTCTTC.

CDR3 region: CASSLLGGANEKLFF. CDR3 in DNA: TGCGCCAGCAGCCTCCTCGGGGGTGCTAATGAAAAACTGTTTTTT. The chain uses TRBV5-1 and TRBJ1-4; TRBD1 might be the D (5 bases). Germline V gene lookup returns CDR1 SGHRS and CDR2 YFSETQ. Trimming took 4 bases from V and 3 from J, leaving 13 bases between them. This CDR3 comprises 15 residues.